The next 26 T cell receptor beta chains were all read from a single sample in a study of cytomegalovirus exposure and HLA in healthy donors. The PCR contained 60 Vbeta and 13 Jbeta primers. The repertoire was sequenced with immunoSEQ multiplex PCR; TCRdb's copy has only in-frame clones and lacks some. The sample has under 200,000 clones, roughly 85% seen once. Sequencing was carried out using PBMCs. The receptors here all came from a male donor in good health and CMV-seropositive.

The chain uses TRBV19 and TRBJ2-1; 12 bases are shared with TRBD1. Trimming removed 0 bases from V and 7 bases from J; junction bases left unmatched: 7. Germline-derived CDR1 and CDR2 are LNHDA and SQIVND (reference sequence). The CDR3 length is 17 residues. CDR3 sequence reads: CASSIDAGQGAKNEQFF. Here the CDR3 DNA reads TGTGCCAGTAGTATAGACGCGGGACAGGGGGCGAAGAATGAGCAGTTCTTC. Supplemented by reference TRBV19 and TRBJ2-1, the full variable domain reads DGGITQSPKYLFRKEGQNVTLSCEQNLNHDAMYWYRQDPGQGLRLIYYSQIVNDFQKGDIAEGYSVSREKKESFPLTVTSAQKNPTAFYLCASSIDAGQGAKNEQFFGPGTRLTVL.

The V and J genes are TRBV7-8 and TRBJ2-1, with a possible D match to TRBD2 (6 bases). CDR3 length equals 12 residues. V lost 5 bases to trimming and J lost 6 bases, with 8 bases between them. Germline V gene sequence: CDR1 SGHVS, CDR2 FQNEAQ. The DNA of the CDR3 is TGTGCCAGCAGCCGGGGGTCCAATGAGCAGTTCTTC. Residues: CASSRGSNEQFF.

The table lists this clone with a count of one. This sequence joins TRBV27 and TRBJ1-5; D not resolved. This CDR3 contains 14 residues. Germline loops: CDR1 MNHEY, CDR2 SMNVEV (reference sequence). V lost 3 bases, J lost 7 bases, and 13 bases lay in between. The CDR3 DNA follows: TGTGCCAGCAGTTTCGCAACACAAAGACAGCCCCAGCATTTT. Translation gives CASSFATQRQPQHF.

V usage is TRBV5-4 and J usage is TRBJ2-6; unclear D gene. Looked up from germline, CDR1 is SGHNT and CDR2 is YYREEE (reference sequence). CDR3 length: 13 residues. Deletions cut 4 bases from V and 0 bases from J, with 2 bases between. CDR3: CASSLSGANVLTF. The CDR3 DNA follows: TGTGCCAGCAGCCTCTCTGGGGCCAACGTCCTGACTTTC.

V usage is TRBV28 and J usage is TRBJ2-7; perhaps TRBD1 as D (5 bases). V lost 10 bases and J 0 bases, leaving 10 bases between the germline ends. Germline lookup yields CDR1 MDHEN and CDR2 SYDVKM. The CDR3 consists of 12 residues. The CDR3 DNA is TGTGCCACCTACAGGAACTCCTACGAGCAGTACTTC. Amino acids: CATYRNSYEQYF.

The chain has TRBV6-5 and TRBJ2-5, with a tentative D call TRBD1 (7 bases). The J call may be wrong; the DNA end is better matched by TRBJ2-7. Germline-derived CDR1 and CDR2 are MNHEY and SVGAGI. CDR3 length: 14 residues. CDR3 coding DNA: TGTGCCAGCAGCCAGGGGGGACAGACCCACGAGCAGTACTTC. It is translated as CASSQGGQTHEQYF.

This clone came up a few times. This chain joins TRBV27 and TRBJ2-6; D possibly corresponds to TRBD1 (6 bases). The CDR3 runs 19 residues. Trimming left V 2 bases short and J 0 bases short, with 17 bases between. The germline V gene has CDR1 MNHEY and CDR2 SMNVEV (reference sequence). The CDR3 bases are TGTGCCAGCAGTTTAAGTACAGGGAAAGCTTACTCTGGGGCCAACGTCCTGACTTTC. As protein: CASSLSTGKAYSGANVLTF. The variable domain in full, completed from reference TRBV27 and TRBJ2-6, reads EAQVTQNPRYLITVTGKKLTVTCSQNMNHEYMSWYRQDPGLGLRQIYYSMNVEVTDKGDVPEGYKVSRKEKRNFPLILESPSPNQTSLYFCASSLSTGKAYSGANVLTFGAGSRLTVL.

This clone was counted a single time. The V gene is TRBV14, the J gene TRBJ2-4, with TRBD1 matching over 10 bases. V shed 1 base, J shed 8 bases, and the junction held 14 bases outside the gene matches. Germline lookup yields CDR1 SGHDN and CDR2 FVKESK. This CDR3 spans 18 amino acids. Here the CDR3 reads CASSQAGWTGGFLDIQYF. CDR3 coding DNA: TGTGCCAGCAGCCAAGCCGGCTGGACAGGGGGGTTCTTGGACATTCAGTACTTC.

The CDR3 is CASSEWTGGKNTEAFF. The CDR3, as DNA: TGTGCCAGTAGTGAGTGGACAGGGGGCAAGAACACTGAAGCTTTCTTT. V gene TRBV19 combines with J gene TRBJ1-1; 11 nucleotides match TRBD1. The length of the CDR3 is 16 residues. The germline V gene encodes CDR1 LNHDA and CDR2 SQIVND (reference sequence). J gave up 1 base and V 5 bases, and 6 bases lay outside the gene matches.

In nucleotides, the CDR3 is TGTGCCAGCAGCCCGACTAGCGGGAGGTCCTCTCAAGAGACCCAGTACTTC. Its protein is CASSPTSGRSSQETQYF. The genes are TRBV28 and TRBJ2-5; 13 positions agree with TRBD2. Losses at the gene ends were 6 bases for V and 2 bases for J; bases not matched to a gene: 9. The germline V gene has CDR1 MDHEN and CDR2 SYDVKM. This CDR3 region has 17 residues.

The chain joins TRBV6-5 to TRBJ1-3, with D possibly being TRBD1 (6 bases). The CDR3 loop spans 14 amino acids. The V end lost 5 bases, the J end lost 7 bases, and 15 bases lay between the germline ends. CDR1 and CDR2 (germline): MNHEY, SVGAGI. The CDR3 here is CASSQTRGRNTIYF. As DNA, the CDR3 is TGTGCCAGCAGTCAAACCAGGGGTCGGAACACCATATATTTT.

The V and J genes are TRBV4-3 and TRBJ2-6, with 7 bases matching TRBD2. Germline V gene data show CDR1 as LGHNA and CDR2 as YSLEER. The CDR3 contains 18 residues. Trimming at V came to 3 bases and at J to 0 bases, leaving 8 bases not matched to a gene. In DNA, the CDR3 is TGCGCCAGCAGCCATCTACTAGCGCCCAGCTCTGGGGCCAACGTCCTGACTTTC. Protein product: CASSHLLAPSSGANVLTF.

Note on this clone: One end of the junction fails to match germline, which may point to a read error. CDR3: CSVEERVNSGANGLTF. In DNA, the CDR3 is TGCAGCGTTGAAGAAAGGGTCAACTCTGGGGCCAACGGCCTGACTTTC. This chain connects TRBV29-1 to TRBJ2-6; a possible D gene is TRBD1 (5 bases). The CDR3 runs to 16 residues. From germline, CDR1 is SQVTM and CDR2 ANQGSEA.

This chain joins TRBV4-3 and TRBJ2-3, with 12 bases lining up with TRBD2. The CDR3 sequence is 16 residues long. CDR1 and CDR2 (germline): LGHNA, YSLEER. After removal of 4 bases from V and 6 bases from J, the junction contained 8 bases not matched to a gene. The CDR3: CASSRTSGNLGDTQYF. The DNA for the CDR3 is TGCGCCAGCAGCCGGACTAGCGGGAACCTGGGGGATACGCAGTATTTT.

The count of this clone is one. CDR3 sequence (DNA): TGTGCCAGCACCAGCCGGGCGGGGGGATCGGGCGAGCAGTACTTC. Translating it yields CASTSRAGGSGEQYF. The J gene is TRBJ2-7, the V gene TRBV6-5; TRBD2 aligns across 8 bases. This CDR3 spans 15 amino acids. Germline CDR1 is MNHEY and CDR2 is SVGAGI. V shed 7 bases, J shed 6 bases, and the junction held 14 bases outside the gene matches.

The rearrangement links TRBV4-3 to TRBJ1-3; no firm D call. The CDR3 loop spans 14 amino acids. Trimming took off 1 base at V and 2 bases at J, with 6 bases between the two ends. CDR1 and CDR2 from the germline V gene are LGHNA and YSLEER. The CDR3 spells CASSQVFPGNTIYF. For the CDR3, the DNA is TGCGCCAGCAGCCAAGTATTTCCTGGAAACACCATATATTTT.

This chain links TRBV18 with TRBJ1-2, with a weak D call TRBD1 (5 bases). The V gene lost 2 bases and the J gene lost 6 bases, with 16 bases spanning the gap. The germline V gene has CDR1 KGHSH and CDR2 LQKENI. The CDR3 runs to 15 residues. The CDR3 spells CASSPAHGTDDGYTF. CDR3 nucleotides: TGTGCCAGCTCACCAGCCCACGGGACTGACGATGGCTACACCTTC. Filled out from reference TRBV18 and TRBJ1-2, the complete variable domain reads NAGVMQNPRHLVRRRGQEARLRCSPMKGHSHVYWYRQLPEEGLKFMVYLQKENIIDESGMPKERFSAEFPKEGPSILRIQQVVRGDSAAYFCASSPAHGTDDGYTFGSGTRLTVV.

CDR3 coding DNA: TGTGCCAGCGGACAGGGGGCGCGGGGCTACACCTTC. Protein sequence: CASGQGARGYTF. The chain couples TRBV28 to TRBJ1-2, with 11 bases aligning to TRBD1. CDR3 length: 12 residues. V was pared by 8 bases and J by 8 bases, with 4 bases of the junction left unmatched. CDR1 and CDR2 from the germline V gene are MDHEN and SYDVKM.

This clone was seen a handful of times. The chain links TRBV15 to TRBJ2-5, with a tentative D call TRBD2 (6 bases). The V and J ends lost 8 bases and 5 bases respectively, with 15 bases between them. The CDR3 covers 13 residues. CDR1 is LNHNV, CDR2 YYDKDF, per germline (reference sequence). CDR3 residues: CATARGAGETQYF. In DNA form, the CDR3 reads TGTGCCACCGCCCGCGGGGCCGGGGAGACCCAGTACTTC.

The chain links TRBV7-7 to TRBJ2-2, with D tentatively TRBD1 (5 bases). The germline V and J ends were trimmed by 0 bases and 0 bases, with 8 bases remaining between them. From germline, CDR1 is SSHAT and CDR2 FNYEAQ (reference sequence). The CDR3 consists of 16 residues. The CDR3 coding sequence is TGTGCCAGCAGCTTAGCGGGGCCCGCGAACACCGGGGAGCTGTTTTTT. Amino acids: CASSLAGPANTGELFF.

The chain couples TRBV6-5 to TRBJ2-1; perhaps TRBD1 as D (5 bases). V was clipped by 2 bases and J by 3 bases, with 11 bases between them. CDR3 size: 15 residues. Germline CDR1 MNHEY, CDR2 SVGAGI. This CDR3 is CASSYQRGSYNEQFF. The CDR3 DNA reads TGTGCCAGCAGTTACCAAAGGGGAAGCTACAATGAGCAGTTCTTC.

The V and J genes are TRBV14 and TRBJ2-7; TRBD2 matches at 7 bases. The CDR3 contains 12 residues. Germline V CDR1 and CDR2: SGHDN, FVKESK. Trimming took 1 base from V and 9 from J; bases not matched to a gene: 3. CDR3 protein: CASSQVGRGQYF. The CDR3 DNA reads TGTGCCAGCAGCCAAGTAGGGAGGGGGCAGTACTTC.

The rearrangement joins TRBV14 to TRBJ2-1; 7 bases agree with TRBD1. There are 15 residues in the CDR3. Trimming took 4 bases from V and 1 from J; bases not matched to a gene: 4. Germline V CDR1 and CDR2: SGHDN, FVKESK. The CDR3 coding sequence is TGTGCCAGCAGCCGCTACAGGGGTTCCTACAATGAGCAGTTCTTC. It is translated as CASSRYRGSYNEQFF.

The chain is built from TRBV6-5 and TRBJ1-1, with D unclear. The length of the CDR3 is 13 residues. V gave up 0 bases and J gave up 8 bases, with 10 bases separating them. Germline assignment: CDR1 MNHEY and CDR2 SVGAGI. CDR3 nucleotides: TGTGCCAGCAGTTACTCGATAATTAGCGAAGCTTTCTTT. Protein sequence: CASSYSIISEAFF.

The V gene is TRBV14, the J gene TRBJ1-2; 7 positions match TRBD1. From germline, CDR1 is SGHDN and CDR2 FVKESK. J lost 11 bases, V lost 1 base, and 10 bases had no gene match. The CDR3 totals 14 residues. CDR3 sequence (DNA): TGTGCCAGCAGCCAAGGCGAAAACAGGGGTCGTTACACCTTC. Protein product: CASSQGENRGRYTF. The complete variable domain, with remaining parts taken from reference TRBV14 and TRBJ1-2, reads EAGVTQFPSHSVIEKGQTVTLRCDPISGHDNLYWYRRVMGKEIKFLLHFVKESKQDESGMPNNRFLAERTGGTYSTLKVQPAELEDSGVYFCASSQGENRGRYTFGSGTRLTVV.

The chain joins TRBV13 to TRBJ2-1, with 14 bases aligning to TRBD2. The germline CDR1 and CDR2 sequences are PRHDT and FYEKMQ (reference sequence). The ends lost 3 bases at V and 3 bases at J; junction bases unmatched: 1. The CDR3 totals 16 residues. The CDR3 loop reads CASSFGTSGGYNEQFF. CDR3 bases: TGTGCCAGCAGCTTCGGGACTAGCGGGGGCTACAATGAGCAGTTCTTC.